What follows are 15 T cell receptor beta chains derived from one specimen sequenced in a study of PD-L1 blockade in urothelial cancer. Time point specified: pretreatment peripheral blood. The table came from immunoSEQ multiplex PCR; TCRdb's copy has only in-frame clones and leaves some out. The data hold 50,000 to 75,000 clones, with 81% observed a single time. The starting material was PBMCs, obtained around atezolizumab (anti-PD-L1) treatment. These receptors were taken from a man in his 70s with urothelial cancer.

This clone has just one count. The gene calls are TRBV9 and TRBJ1-4; 7 nucleotides align to TRBD1. This CDR3 has 14 residues. Per germline, CDR1 SGDLS and CDR2 YYNGEE. V was clipped by 4 bases and J by 8 bases; unmatched bases: 8. The CDR3 region has the DNA TGTGCCAGCAGCCCATCGAGGACAGGAGAAAAACTGTTTTTT. This encodes CASSPSRTGEKLFF.

This clone was counted only a few times. CDR3 sequence: CASSLGAGQENYGYTF. DNA for the CDR3: TGTGCCAGCAGCTTAGGCGCAGGGCAGGAGAACTATGGCTACACCTTC. J is TRBJ1-2 and V is TRBV7-2; a possible D gene is TRBD1 (5 bases). In germline, CDR1 is SGHTA, CDR2 FQGNSA. Trimming removed 1 base at V and 2 bases at J, with 14 bases between. The CDR3 runs 16 residues.

Remarks on this clone: At the DNA level, this CDR3 is encoded by other sequences in the same sample as well. The gene calls are TRBV7-2 and TRBJ2-2; 8 bases align to TRBD2. The ends lost 1 base at V and 8 bases at J; junction bases unmatched: 0. Germline CDR1 is SGHTA and CDR2 is FQGNSA. This CDR3 comprises 13 residues. The CDR3: CASSLGLAGELFF. For the CDR3, the DNA is TGTGCCAGCAGCTTAGGACTAGCGGGGGAGCTGTTTTTT.

The chain employs TRBV5-1 and TRBJ2-7; 7 nucleotides match TRBD2. The V and J ends lost 4 bases and 4 bases, in that order; junction bases with no gene match: 8. From germline, CDR1 is SGHRS and CDR2 YFSETQ. The length of the CDR3 is 14 residues. Written as DNA, the CDR3 is TGCGCCAGCAGCCCTGGGGAGGGAAGGTACGAGCAGTACTTC. Amino acid sequence: CASSPGEGRYEQYF.

This rearrangement joins TRBV5-6 to TRBJ2-5; 16 positions match TRBD2. Per germline, CDR1 SGHDT and CDR2 YYEEEE. This CDR3 spans 19 amino acids. The V and J ends lost 2 bases and 0 bases, in that order; junction bases with no gene match: 7. CDR3 bases: TGTGCCAGCAGCTTTCCGGGACTAGCGGGAGGGGGGTACCAAGAGACCCAGTACTTC. This codes for CASSFPGLAGGGYQETQYF.

The chain joins TRBV7-2 to TRBJ2-1; 10 nucleotides line up with TRBD2. Per germline, CDR1 SGHTA and CDR2 FQGNSA. The CDR3 runs 14 residues. V dropped 3 bases and J dropped 7; count of bases not matched to a gene: 3. The CDR3 region is CASSFSGRGNEQFF. In nucleotides, the CDR3 is TGTGCCAGCAGCTTCAGCGGGAGGGGGAATGAGCAGTTCTTC.

The chain combines TRBV9 with TRBJ1-1, with unresolved D. Trimming shortened V by 0 bases and J by 7 bases, and 16 bases separated the two germline ends. The germline CDR1 and CDR2 sequences are SGDLS and YYNGEE. This CDR3 comprises 15 residues. The chain's CDR3 is CASSVEAGGWSEAFF. Written as DNA, the CDR3 is TGTGCCAGCAGCGTAGAAGCGGGTGGTTGGAGTGAAGCTTTCTTT.

The chain combines TRBV18 with TRBJ1-2; D ambiguous. Germline CDR1 and CDR2: KGHSH and LQKENI. Trimming removed 3 bases from V and 3 bases from J, with 20 bases in between. The CDR3 loop spans 17 amino acids. The CDR3 region is CASSPSSVDLSHYGYTF. DNA for the CDR3: TGTGCCAGCTCACCGTCTTCCGTTGATCTAAGTCACTATGGCTACACCTTC.

This clone came up a few times. The V call is TRBV7-9, the J call TRBJ2-2; 9 nucleotides line up with TRBD1. Germline V gene sequence: CDR1 SEHNR, CDR2 FQNEAQ (reference sequence). V shed 5 bases, J shed 5 bases, and the junction held 9 bases outside the gene matches. The CDR3 has 16 amino acids. The CDR3 spells CASSPLSGQGTGELFF. CDR3 nucleotide sequence: TGTGCCAGCAGCCCGCTCAGCGGACAGGGGACCGGGGAGCTGTTTTTT.

The chain combines TRBV28 with TRBJ2-7; TRBD2 agrees at 8 bases. The CDR3 has 14 residues. V was pared by 6 bases and J by 3 bases, with 7 bases of the junction left unmatched. CDR1 and CDR2 (germline): MDHEN, SYDVKM. DNA for the CDR3: TGTGCCAGCAGCAAACCGGGACTAGTCTACGAGCAGTACTTC. Its protein is CASSKPGLVYEQYF.

In this sample, this clone turned up a few times. The V gene is TRBV5-6, the J gene TRBJ2-7; 8 bases align to TRBD2. Germline loops: CDR1 SGHDT, CDR2 YYEEEE. The CDR3 consists of 15 residues. J was trimmed by 0 bases and V by 5 bases; bases with no gene match: 7. The CDR3: CASRPGLATSYEQYF. The CDR3, as DNA: TGTGCCAGCAGGCCCGGACTAGCAACCTCCTACGAGCAGTACTTC.

This chain connects TRBV11-2 to TRBJ2-5, with 9 bases that match TRBD1. After removal of 5 bases from V and 5 bases from J, the junction contained 9 bases not matched to a gene. The CDR3 covers 15 residues. Germline CDR1 SGHAT, CDR2 FQNNGV. CDR3 sequence (DNA): TGTGCCAGCAGCCAAGCACAGGGGGCAGGGGAGACCCAGTACTTC. Its translation is CASSQAQGAGETQYF.

V usage is TRBV7-3 and J usage is TRBJ2-5; tentative D call: TRBD2 (6 bases). The CDR3 is 13 residues long. Germline V lookup: CDR1 SGHTA, CDR2 FQGTGA. Trimming removed 5 bases at V and 5 bases at J, with 12 bases between. The CDR3 protein is CASSPLREETQYF. DNA for the CDR3: TGTGCCAGCAGCCCCCTCCGGGAGGAGACCCAGTACTTC.

The rearrangement links TRBV29-1 to TRBJ2-7; D remains unclear. Trimming pared 6 bases from V and 2 bases from J, leaving 11 bases between. The CDR3 loop spans 12 amino acids. CDR1 is SQVTM and CDR2 is ANQGSEA in the germline V gene. The CDR3 DNA follows: TGCAGCGTCCCTCTCTCCGCCTACGAGCAGTACTTC. As protein: CSVPLSAYEQYF.

The rearrangement links TRBV19 to TRBJ2-7; 7 bases match TRBD2. From germline, CDR1 is LNHDA and CDR2 SQIVND (reference sequence). The CDR3 consists of 14 residues. The junction had 4 bases not matched to a gene; V was cut back by 5 bases and J by 0 bases. As DNA, the CDR3 is TGTGCCAGTAGTCCGTCTAGCGGCTCCTACGAGCAGTACTTC. Protein sequence: CASSPSSGSYEQYF.